This T cell receptor beta chain was identified in a study of shared clonotypes between healthy human individuals. The table lists this clone with a count of one. V was clipped by 5 bases and J by 4 bases, with 23 bases between them. Germline CDR1 MDHEN, CDR2 SYDVKM. This CDR3 is 17 amino acids long. The table came from immunoSEQ multiplex PCR; TCRdb's copy has only in-frame clones and leaves some out. The sample contains under 650,000 clones, 90% to 96% of which appear only once. Sequences were obtained from naive CD4+ T cells sorted from blood. Described subset: CD45RA+ positively selected. The receptor was isolated from a woman in her thirties in good health. The chain is built from TRBV28 and TRBJ1-2; D possibly corresponds to TRBD1 (6 bases). The CDR3 sequence is CASSLSLQGSNSYGYTF. In DNA, the CDR3 is TGTGCCAGCAGTCTCAGCCTCCAGGGGAGCAACAGCTATGGCTACACCTTC.